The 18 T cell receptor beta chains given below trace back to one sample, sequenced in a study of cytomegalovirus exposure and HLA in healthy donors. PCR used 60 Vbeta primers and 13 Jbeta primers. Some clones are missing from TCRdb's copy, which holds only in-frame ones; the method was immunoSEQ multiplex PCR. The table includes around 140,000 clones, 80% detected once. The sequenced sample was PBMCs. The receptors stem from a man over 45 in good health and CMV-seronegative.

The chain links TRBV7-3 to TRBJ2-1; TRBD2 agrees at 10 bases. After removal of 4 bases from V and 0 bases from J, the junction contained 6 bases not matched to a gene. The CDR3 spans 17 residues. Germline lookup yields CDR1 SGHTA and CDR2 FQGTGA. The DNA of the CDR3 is TGTGCCAGCAGCTCCCGGACTAGCGGTACCTCCTACAATGAGCAGTTCTTC. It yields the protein CASSSRTSGTSYNEQFF.

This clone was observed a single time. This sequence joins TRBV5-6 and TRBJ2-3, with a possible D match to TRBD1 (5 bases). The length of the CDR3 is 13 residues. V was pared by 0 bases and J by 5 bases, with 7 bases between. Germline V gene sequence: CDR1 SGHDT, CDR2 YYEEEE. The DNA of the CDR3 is TGTGCCAGCAGCTTGGGGGGCAGAGATACGCAGTATTTT. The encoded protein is CASSLGGRDTQYF.

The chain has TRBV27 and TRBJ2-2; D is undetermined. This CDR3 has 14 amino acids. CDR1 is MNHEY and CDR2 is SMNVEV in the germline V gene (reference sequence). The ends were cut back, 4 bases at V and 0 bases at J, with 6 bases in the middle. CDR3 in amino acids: CASSSRTNTGELFF. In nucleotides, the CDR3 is TGTGCCAGCAGTTCCAGGACGAACACCGGGGAGCTGTTTTTT.

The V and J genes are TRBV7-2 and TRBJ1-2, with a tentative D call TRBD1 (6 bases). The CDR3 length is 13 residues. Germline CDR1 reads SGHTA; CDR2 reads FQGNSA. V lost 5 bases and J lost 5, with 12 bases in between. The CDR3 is CASSPDRSYGYTF. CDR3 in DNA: TGTGCCAGCAGCCCGGACAGATCTTATGGCTACACCTTC. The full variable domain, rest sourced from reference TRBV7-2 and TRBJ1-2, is GAGVSQSPSNKVTEKGKDVELRCDPISGHTALYWYRQSLGQGLEFLIYFQGNSAPDKSGLPSDRFSAERTGGSVSTLTIQRTQQEDSAVYLCASSPDRSYGYTFGSGTRLTVV.

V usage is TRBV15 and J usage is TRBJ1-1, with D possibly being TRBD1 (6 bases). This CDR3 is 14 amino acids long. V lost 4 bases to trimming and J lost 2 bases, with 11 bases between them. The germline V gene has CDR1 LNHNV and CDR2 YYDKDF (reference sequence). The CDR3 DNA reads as TGTGCCACCAGCACCAGGACAGTTAACACTGAAGCTTTCTTT. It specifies CATSTRTVNTEAFF. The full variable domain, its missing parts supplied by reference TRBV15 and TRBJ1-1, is DAMVIQNPRYQVTQFGKPVTLSCSQTLNHNVMYWYQQKSSQAPKLLFHYYDKDFNNEADTPDNFQSRRPNTSFCFLDIRSPGLGDTAMYLCATSTRTVNTEAFFGQGTRLTVV.

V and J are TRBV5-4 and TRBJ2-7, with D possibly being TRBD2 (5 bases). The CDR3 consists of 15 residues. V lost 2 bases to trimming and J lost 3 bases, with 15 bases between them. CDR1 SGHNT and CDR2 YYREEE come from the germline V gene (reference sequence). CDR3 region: CASSLSGLSDYEQYF. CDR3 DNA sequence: TGTGCCAGCAGCTTATCGGGATTGTCGGACTACGAGCAGTACTTC.

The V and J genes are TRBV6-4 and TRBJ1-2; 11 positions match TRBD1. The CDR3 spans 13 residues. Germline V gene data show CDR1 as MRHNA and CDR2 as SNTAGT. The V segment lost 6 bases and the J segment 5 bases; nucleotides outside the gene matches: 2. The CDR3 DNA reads TGTGCCAGCAGCCGGGACAGGGGGTATGGCTACACCTTC. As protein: CASSRDRGYGYTF.

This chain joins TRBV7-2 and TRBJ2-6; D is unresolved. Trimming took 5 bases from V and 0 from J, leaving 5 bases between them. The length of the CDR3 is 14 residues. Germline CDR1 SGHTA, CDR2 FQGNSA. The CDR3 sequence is CASSLSSGANVLTF. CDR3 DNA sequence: TGTGCCAGCAGCCTAAGCTCTGGGGCCAACGTCCTGACTTTC.

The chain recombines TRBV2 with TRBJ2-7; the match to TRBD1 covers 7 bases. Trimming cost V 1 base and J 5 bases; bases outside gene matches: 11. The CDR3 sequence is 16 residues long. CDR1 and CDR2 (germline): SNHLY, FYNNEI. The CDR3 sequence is CASSEGHRGVGHEQYF. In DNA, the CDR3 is TGTGCCAGCAGTGAAGGGCACAGGGGAGTCGGCCACGAGCAGTACTTC.

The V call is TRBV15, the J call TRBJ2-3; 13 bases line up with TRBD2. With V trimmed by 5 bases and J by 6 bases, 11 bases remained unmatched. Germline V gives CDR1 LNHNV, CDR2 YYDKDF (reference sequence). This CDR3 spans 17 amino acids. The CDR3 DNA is TGTGCCACCAGCTCGCGAACACTAGCGGGAGGGTCTGATACGCAGTATTTT. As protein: CATSSRTLAGGSDTQYF.

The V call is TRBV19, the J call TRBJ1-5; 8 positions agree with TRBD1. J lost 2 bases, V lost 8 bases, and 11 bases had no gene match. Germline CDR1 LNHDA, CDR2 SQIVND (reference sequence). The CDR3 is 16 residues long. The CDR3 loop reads CASGQRLGQGNQPQHF. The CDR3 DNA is TGTGCCAGTGGTCAGAGGCTGGGACAGGGCAATCAGCCCCAGCATTTT.

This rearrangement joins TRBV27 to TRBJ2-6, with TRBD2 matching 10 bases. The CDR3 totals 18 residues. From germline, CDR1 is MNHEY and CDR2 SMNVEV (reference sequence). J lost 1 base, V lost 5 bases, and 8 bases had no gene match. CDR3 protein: CASSPRTSGLSGANVLTF. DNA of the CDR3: TGTGCCAGCAGTCCGCGGACTAGCGGCCTATCTGGGGCCAACGTCCTGACTTTC.

The CDR3 DNA reads as TGTGCCAGCAGTTTACCCACCCCAGGGGGGAATGAAAAACTGTTTTTT. Translation gives CASSLPTPGGNEKLFF. The chain employs TRBV28 and TRBJ1-4, with 7 nucleotides matching TRBD1. Trimming cost V 2 bases and J 5 bases; bases outside gene matches: 8. CDR1 is MDHEN, CDR2 SYDVKM, per germline. The CDR3 is 16 amino acids.

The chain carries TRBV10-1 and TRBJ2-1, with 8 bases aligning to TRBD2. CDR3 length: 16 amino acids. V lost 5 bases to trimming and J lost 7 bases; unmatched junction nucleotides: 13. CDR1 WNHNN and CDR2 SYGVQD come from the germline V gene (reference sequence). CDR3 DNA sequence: TGCGCCAGCAGTCCTCCCGGGCGGGGGGCCGTGAATGAGCAGTTCTTC. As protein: CASSPPGRGAVNEQFF.

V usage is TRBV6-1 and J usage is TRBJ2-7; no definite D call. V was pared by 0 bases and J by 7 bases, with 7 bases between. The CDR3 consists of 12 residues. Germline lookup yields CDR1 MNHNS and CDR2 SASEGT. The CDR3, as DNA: TGTGCCAGCAGTGAAGCTGTCCGGGAGCAGTACTTC. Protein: CASSEAVREQYF.

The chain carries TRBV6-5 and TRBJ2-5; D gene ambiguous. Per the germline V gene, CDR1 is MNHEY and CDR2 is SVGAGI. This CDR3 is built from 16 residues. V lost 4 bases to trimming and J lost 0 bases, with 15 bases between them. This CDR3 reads CASSSLGSAYQETQYF. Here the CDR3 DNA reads TGTGCCAGCAGTTCCCTCGGTAGTGCGTACCAAGAGACCCAGTACTTC.

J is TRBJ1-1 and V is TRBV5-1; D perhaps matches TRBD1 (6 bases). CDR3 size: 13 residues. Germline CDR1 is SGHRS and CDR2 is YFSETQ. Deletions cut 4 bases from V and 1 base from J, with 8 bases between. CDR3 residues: CASSATGNTEAFF. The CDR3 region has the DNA TGCGCCAGCAGCGCGACAGGGAACACTGAAGCTTTCTTT.

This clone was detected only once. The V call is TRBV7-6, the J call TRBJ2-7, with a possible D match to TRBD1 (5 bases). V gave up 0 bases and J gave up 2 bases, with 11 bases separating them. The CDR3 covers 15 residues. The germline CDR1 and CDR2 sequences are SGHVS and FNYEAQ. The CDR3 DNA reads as TGTGCCAGCAGCTTAGCCGACAGCCCTACCTACGAGCAGTACTTC. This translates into CASSLADSPTYEQYF.